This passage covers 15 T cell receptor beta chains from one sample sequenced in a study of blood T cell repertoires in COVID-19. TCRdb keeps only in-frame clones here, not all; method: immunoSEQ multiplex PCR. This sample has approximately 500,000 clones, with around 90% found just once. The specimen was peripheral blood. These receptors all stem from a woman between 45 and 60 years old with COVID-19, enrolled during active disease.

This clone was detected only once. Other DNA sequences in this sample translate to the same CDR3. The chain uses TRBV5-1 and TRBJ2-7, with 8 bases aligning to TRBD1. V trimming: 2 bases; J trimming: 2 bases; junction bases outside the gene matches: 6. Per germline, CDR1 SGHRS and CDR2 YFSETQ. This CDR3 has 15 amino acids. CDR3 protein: CASSLGGTGPYEQYF. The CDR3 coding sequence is TGCGCCAGCAGCTTAGGGGGGACAGGACCCTACGAGCAGTACTTC.

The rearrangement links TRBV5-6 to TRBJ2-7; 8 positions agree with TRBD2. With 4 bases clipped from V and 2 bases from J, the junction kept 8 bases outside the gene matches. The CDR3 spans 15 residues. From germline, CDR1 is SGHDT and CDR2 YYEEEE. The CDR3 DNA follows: TGTGCCAGCAGCCAGACTAGCGCCCCCACCTACGAGCAGTACTTC. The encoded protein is CASSQTSAPTYEQYF.

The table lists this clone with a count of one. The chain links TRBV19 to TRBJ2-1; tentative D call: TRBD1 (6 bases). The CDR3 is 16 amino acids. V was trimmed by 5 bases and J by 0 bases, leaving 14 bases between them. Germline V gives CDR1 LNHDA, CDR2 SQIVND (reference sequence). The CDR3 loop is CASSAWTVSSYNEQFF. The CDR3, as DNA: TGTGCCAGTAGTGCGTGGACAGTTAGCTCCTACAATGAGCAGTTCTTC.

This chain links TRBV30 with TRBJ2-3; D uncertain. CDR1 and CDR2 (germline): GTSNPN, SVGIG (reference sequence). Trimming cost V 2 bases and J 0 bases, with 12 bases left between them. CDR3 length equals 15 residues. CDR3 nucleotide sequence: TGTGCCTGGAGTACCAATCAACGGAGCACAGATACGCAGTATTTT. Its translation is CAWSTNQRSTDTQYF.

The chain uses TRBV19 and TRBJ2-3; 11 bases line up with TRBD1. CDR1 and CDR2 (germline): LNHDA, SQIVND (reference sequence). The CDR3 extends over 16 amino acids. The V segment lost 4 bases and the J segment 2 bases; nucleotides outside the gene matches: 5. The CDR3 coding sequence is TGTGCCAGTAGTACCCGGGACAGGGGGAACACAGATACGCAGTATTTT. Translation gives CASSTRDRGNTDTQYF.

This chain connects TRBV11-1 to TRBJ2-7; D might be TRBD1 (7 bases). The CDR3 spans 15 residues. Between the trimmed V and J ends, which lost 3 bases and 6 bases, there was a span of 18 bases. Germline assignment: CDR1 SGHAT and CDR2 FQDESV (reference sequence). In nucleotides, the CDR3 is TGTGCCAGCAGCTTCTCAGGGGGGACGAGAGGCGAGCAGTACTTC. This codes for CASSFSGGTRGEQYF.

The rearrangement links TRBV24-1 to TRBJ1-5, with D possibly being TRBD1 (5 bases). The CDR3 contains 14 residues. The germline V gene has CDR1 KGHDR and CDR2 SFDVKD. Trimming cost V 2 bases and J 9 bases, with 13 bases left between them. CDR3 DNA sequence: TGTGCCACCAGTGATTCGACAGTGCCAGGGCCCCAGCATTTT. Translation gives CATSDSTVPGPQHF.

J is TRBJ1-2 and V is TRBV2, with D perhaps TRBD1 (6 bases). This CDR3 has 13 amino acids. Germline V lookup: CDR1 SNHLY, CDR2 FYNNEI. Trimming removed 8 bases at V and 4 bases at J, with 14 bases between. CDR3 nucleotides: TGTGCCAGCGGGGGCAGGTCGGGCTATGGCTACACCTTC. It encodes CASGGRSGYGYTF.

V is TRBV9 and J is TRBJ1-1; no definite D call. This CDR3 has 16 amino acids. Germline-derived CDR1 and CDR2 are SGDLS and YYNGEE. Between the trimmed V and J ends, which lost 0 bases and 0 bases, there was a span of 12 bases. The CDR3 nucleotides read TGTGCCAGCAGCGTAGGGGCAGTAACCGTGAACACTGAAGCTTTCTTT. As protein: CASSVGAVTVNTEAFF.

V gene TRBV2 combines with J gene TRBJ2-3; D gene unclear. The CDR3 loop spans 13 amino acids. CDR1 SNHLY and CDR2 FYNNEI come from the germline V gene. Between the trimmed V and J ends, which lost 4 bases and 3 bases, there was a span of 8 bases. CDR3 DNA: TGTGCCAGCAGTGTCTTCGAGACAGATACGCAGTATTTT. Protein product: CASSVFETDTQYF.

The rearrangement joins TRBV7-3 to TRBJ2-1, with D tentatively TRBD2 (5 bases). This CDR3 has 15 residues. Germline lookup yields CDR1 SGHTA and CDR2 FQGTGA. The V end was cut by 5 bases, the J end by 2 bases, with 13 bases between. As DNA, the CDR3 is TGTGCCAGCAGCCCTGAGGGTAATACCTACAATGAGCAGTTCTTC. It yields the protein CASSPEGNTYNEQFF.

The CDR3 DNA is TGTGCCTGGAGTGATCGAGCACCCCCTTTCTCCGATAGCAATCAGCCCCAGCATTTT. Translation: CAWSDRAPPFSDSNQPQHF. This chain uses TRBV30 with TRBJ1-5; no clear D. The germline V gene has CDR1 GTSNPN and CDR2 SVGIG (reference sequence). Trimming shortened V by 1 base and J by 0 bases, and 22 bases separated the two germline ends. CDR3 length: 19 amino acids.

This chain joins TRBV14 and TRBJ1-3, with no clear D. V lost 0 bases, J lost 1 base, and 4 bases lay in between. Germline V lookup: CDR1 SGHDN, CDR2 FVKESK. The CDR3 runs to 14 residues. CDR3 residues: CASSQDYSGNTIYF. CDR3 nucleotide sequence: TGTGCCAGCAGCCAAGATTATTCTGGAAACACCATATATTTT. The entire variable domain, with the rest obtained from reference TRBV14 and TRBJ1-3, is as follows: EAGVTQFPSHSVIEKGQTVTLRCDPISGHDNLYWYRRVMGKEIKFLLHFVKESKQDESGMPNNRFLAERTGGTYSTLKVQPAELEDSGVYFCASSQDYSGNTIYFGEGSWLTVV.

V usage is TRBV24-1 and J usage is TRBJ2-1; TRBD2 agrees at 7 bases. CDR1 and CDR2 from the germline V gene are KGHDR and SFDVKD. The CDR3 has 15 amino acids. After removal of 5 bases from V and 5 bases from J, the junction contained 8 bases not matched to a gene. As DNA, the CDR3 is TGTGCCACCAGTGCGGGGGGAGCTAGGGACAATGAGCAGTTCTTC. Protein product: CATSAGGARDNEQFF.

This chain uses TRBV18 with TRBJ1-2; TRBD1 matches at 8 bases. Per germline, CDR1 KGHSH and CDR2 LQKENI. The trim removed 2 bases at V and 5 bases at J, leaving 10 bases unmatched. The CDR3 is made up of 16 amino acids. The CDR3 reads CASSPDRGPAGYGYTF. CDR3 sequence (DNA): TGTGCCAGCTCACCAGACAGGGGCCCCGCTGGTTATGGCTACACCTTC.